Presented here are 15 T cell receptor beta chains from one specimen sequenced in a study of blood T cells in healthy people across ages. PCR was performed a second time for about 6 to 12 cycles using a sample-barcoded 5' primer and a J-beta primer mix. TCRdb used MiXCR to reprocess the 5' RACE reads, holding one entry per CDR3 protein. The table records about 1 million distinct CDR3 sequences, 40% to 55% of them present only once. Sequencing was performed on blood. The receptors were sampled from a woman aged 60-75 years in good health.

This clonotype was recorded at least ten times. This chain uses TRBV7-2 with TRBJ2-7, with D unclear. The germline gives CDR1 SGHTA, CDR2 FQGNSA. This CDR3 has 13 amino acids. The V gene lost 3 bases and the J gene lost 2 bases, with 8 bases spanning the gap. The CDR3: CASSLVVPYEQYF. The CDR3 nucleotides are TGTGCCAGCAGCTTGGTGGTACCCTACGAGCAGTACTTC.

This clonotype was recorded once. Possible read error: a much larger clone is one base away. This rearrangement joins TRBV7-2 to TRBJ2-1; 10 nucleotides agree with TRBD1. Germline CDR1 reads SGHTA; CDR2 reads FQGNSA. This CDR3 is built from 15 residues. V dropped 1 base and J dropped 10; count of bases not matched to a gene: 7. The CDR3 is CASSLGTGGSYEQFF. In nucleotides, the CDR3 is TGTGCCAGCAGCTTAGGGACAGGGGGTTCGTACGAGCAGTTCTTC.

This clonotype was counted ten times or more. The gene calls are TRBV6-6 and TRBJ2-5; D remains unclear. CDR1 and CDR2 from the germline V gene are MNHNY and SVGAGI (reference sequence). The CDR3 length is 11 residues. V was shortened by 5 bases and J by 4 bases, with 5 bases between the two germline ends. CDR3 sequence (DNA): TGTGCCAGCAGTGCCCTAGAGACCCAGTACTTC. As protein: CASSALETQYF.

V and J are TRBV5-1 and TRBJ1-2; D is ambiguous. This CDR3 region has 15 residues. The germline gives CDR1 SGHRS, CDR2 YFSETQ. With 3 bases removed from V and 2 bases from J, the gap between germline ends came to 14 bases. Here the CDR3 DNA reads TGCGCCAGCAGCTGGACCGGAGCCTCGAACTATGGCTACACCTTC. It translates to CASSWTGASNYGYTF.

This clonotype appeared a single time. The chain combines TRBV5-1 with TRBJ2-6, with D unclear. Germline lookup yields CDR1 SGHRS and CDR2 YFSETQ. CDR3 length: 14 residues. Trimming pared 4 bases from V and 4 bases from J, leaving 9 bases between. The CDR3 loop reads CASSPDPGANVLTF. The CDR3 DNA follows: TGCGCCAGCAGCCCGGACCCGGGGGCCAACGTCCTGACTTTC.

The DNA of the CDR3 is TGTGCCAGCAGCCCAGGGGGACTAGCGGGAGAAGAGACCCAGTACTTC. Translating it yields CASSPGGLAGEETQYF. This rearrangement joins TRBV12-3 or TRBV12-4 to TRBJ2-7; 14 nucleotides align to TRBD2. The DNA matches TRBJ2-5 better at its end, which makes the J call doubtful. The CDR3 length is 16 residues.

The J gene is TRBJ2-1, the V gene TRBV20-1; 9 bases match TRBD2. In germline, CDR1 is DFQATT, CDR2 SNEGSKA (reference sequence). J lost 9 bases, V lost 2 bases, and 8 bases had no gene match. The CDR3 length is 14 residues. CDR3 DNA sequence: TGCAGTGCTAGAATAGCGGGAGTTGTCGGTGAGCAGTTCTTC. This codes for CSARIAGVVGEQFF.

This clonotype was observed a few times. The chain uses TRBV14 and TRBJ2-1; D gene unclear. From germline, CDR1 is SGHDN and CDR2 FVKESK. The length of the CDR3 is 13 residues. V was pared by 2 bases and J by 9 bases, with 11 bases between. The DNA for the CDR3 is TGTGCCAGCAGCCAAACCCGGACGGGTGAGCAGTTCTTC. Translation gives CASSQTRTGEQFF.

Only a few counts were recorded for this clonotype. V and J are TRBV7-2 and TRBJ2-7; perhaps D is TRBD1 or TRBD2 (6 bases each). CDR1 is SGHTA and CDR2 is FQGNSA in the germline V gene. This CDR3 is 13 amino acids long. V was clipped by 1 base and J by 7 bases, with 11 bases between them. The CDR3 DNA is TGTGCCAGCAGCTTAGAGGGGGGTGATGAGCAGTACTTC. It is translated as CASSLEGGDEQYF.

This clonotype was observed many times. The chain is built from TRBV5-1 and TRBJ2-5; D gene uncertain. This CDR3 is built from 13 residues. Germline CDR1 is SGHRS and CDR2 is YFSETQ. With 2 bases removed from V and 1 base from J, the gap between germline ends came to 6 bases. The CDR3 sequence: CASSFRSQETQYF. In nucleotides, the CDR3 is TGCGCCAGCAGCTTCAGGTCCCAAGAGACCCAGTACTTC.

This clonotype was detected ten times or more. The chain is built from TRBV6-5 and TRBJ2-1; no reliable D call. CDR1 MNHEY and CDR2 SVGAGI come from the germline V gene. This CDR3 is 14 amino acids long. Trimming shortened V by 0 bases and J by 4 bases, and 7 bases separated the two germline ends. The CDR3: CASSYSASYNEQFF. Here the CDR3 DNA reads TGTGCCAGCAGTTACTCTGCCTCATACAATGAGCAGTTCTTC.

The chain links TRBV15 to TRBJ1-1; 9 bases map to TRBD1. V trimming: 0 bases; J trimming: 1 base; junction bases outside the gene matches: 3. Germline V CDR1 and CDR2: LNHNV, YYDKDF (reference sequence). The CDR3 has 16 amino acids. This CDR3 is CATSREGTGPNTEAFF. CDR3 coding DNA: TGTGCCACCAGCAGAGAAGGGACAGGGCCGAACACTGAAGCTTTCTTT. The full variable domain, rest sourced from reference TRBV15 and TRBJ1-1, is DAMVIQNPRYQVTQFGKPVTLSCSQTLNHNVMYWYQQKSSQAPKLLFHYYDKDFNNEADTPDNFQSRRPNTSFCFLDIRSPGLGDTAMYLCATSREGTGPNTEAFFGQGTRLTVV.

V usage is TRBV11-2 and J usage is TRBJ2-2, with D unresolved. This CDR3 has 14 residues. Looked up from germline, CDR1 is SGHAT and CDR2 is FQNNGV. The V gene lost 6 bases and the J gene lost 0 bases, with 8 bases spanning the gap. CDR3 DNA: TGTGCCAGCAGAAGACCGACGAACACCGGGGAGCTGTTTTTT. This sequence encodes CASRRPTNTGELFF.

This clonotype has ten or more counts. The rearrangement joins TRBV4-1 to TRBJ2-4; no reliable D call. The V and J ends lost 4 bases and 7 bases respectively, with 17 bases between them. Germline-derived CDR1 and CDR2 are MGHRA and YSYEKL. The CDR3 consists of 15 residues. CDR3: CASSPSSISRNIQYF. The CDR3 bases are TGCGCCAGCAGCCCCTCCTCCATTTCGCGGAACATTCAGTACTTC.

The sample holds a few counts of this clonotype. A much larger clone lies a single base off, so this may be a read error. The chain employs TRBV11-2 and TRBJ2-6; D is perhaps TRBD2 (5 bases). The germline V and J ends were trimmed by 3 bases and 0 bases, with 6 bases remaining between them. The CDR3 runs 15 residues. In germline, CDR1 is SGHAT, CDR2 FQNNGV. The CDR3 coding sequence is TGTGCCAGCAGCTTTGCGGGCTCTGGGGCCAACGTCCTGACTTTC. Its protein is CASSFAGSGANVLTF. Based on the CDR3 plus reference TRBV11-2 and TRBJ2-6, the full variable domain is EAGVAQSPRYKIIEKRQSVAFWCNPISGHATLYWYQQILGQGPKLLIQFQNNGVVDDSQLPKDRFSAERLKGVDSTLKIQPAKLEDSAVYLCASSFAGSGANVLTFGAGSRLTVL.